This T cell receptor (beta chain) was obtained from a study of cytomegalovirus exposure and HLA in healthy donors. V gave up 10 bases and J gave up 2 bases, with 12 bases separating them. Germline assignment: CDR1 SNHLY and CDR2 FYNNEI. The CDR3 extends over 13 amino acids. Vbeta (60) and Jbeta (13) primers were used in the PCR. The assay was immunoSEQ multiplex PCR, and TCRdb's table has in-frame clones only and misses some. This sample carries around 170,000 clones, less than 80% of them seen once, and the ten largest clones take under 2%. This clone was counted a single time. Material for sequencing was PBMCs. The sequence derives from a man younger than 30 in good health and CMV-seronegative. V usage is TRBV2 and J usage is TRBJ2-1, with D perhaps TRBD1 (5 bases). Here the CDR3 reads CAIPDSPYNEQFF. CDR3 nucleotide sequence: TGTGCCATCCCCGACAGCCCCTACAATGAGCAGTTCTTC.